The 9 T cell receptor beta chains given below trace back to one sample, sequenced in a study of cytomegalovirus exposure and HLA in healthy donors. Both 60 Vbeta primers and 13 Jbeta primers went into the PCR. Produced via immunoSEQ multiplex PCR; TCRdb's table is partial and in-frame only. This table holds some 200,000 clones, 70% to 85% found once. The sample comprised PBMCs. The receptors derive from a girl aged 2-10 years in good health and CMV-seronegative.

The rearrangement uses TRBV27 and TRBJ2-5, with 8 bases that match TRBD1. Germline CDR1 MNHEY, CDR2 SMNVEV (reference sequence). This CDR3 is 14 amino acids long. Unmatched junction bases numbered 10, after V lost 4 bases and J lost 9 bases. The CDR3 loop is CASSSQGVFTAQYF. The CDR3 nucleotides are TGTGCCAGCAGTTCACAGGGGGTTTTCACGGCCCAGTACTTC.

This chain uses TRBV7-9 with TRBJ2-7; D not resolved. CDR1 is SEHNR and CDR2 is FQNEAQ in the germline V gene (reference sequence). V lost 1 base and J 3 bases, leaving 10 bases between the germline ends. The CDR3 spans 14 residues. CDR3 DNA: TGTGCCAGCAGCTTAGGAACGGGTAGCTACGAGCAGTACTTC. Its translation is CASSLGTGSYEQYF.

V usage is TRBV5-1 and J usage is TRBJ2-7; 7 nucleotides align to TRBD1. The CDR3 covers 15 residues. Trimming removed 3 bases from V and 4 bases from J; junction bases left unmatched: 10. CDR1 and CDR2 from the germline V gene are SGHRS and YFSETQ. CDR3 coding DNA: TGCGCCAGCAGCTCGAAACAGGGGTTTGGGTACGAGCAGTACTTC. Its translation is CASSSKQGFGYEQYF.

V usage is TRBV15 and J usage is TRBJ2-7; D ambiguous. The CDR3 runs 16 residues. V lost 0 bases and J lost 0, with 12 bases in between. In germline, CDR1 is LNHNV, CDR2 YYDKDF (reference sequence). The CDR3 sequence is CATSRDLLLSSYEQYF. The CDR3 DNA is TGTGCCACCAGCAGAGATCTCCTACTAAGCTCCTACGAGCAGTACTTC.

The rearrangement joins TRBV2 to TRBJ1-5, with no clear D. The CDR3 sequence is 12 residues long. Germline CDR1 reads SNHLY; CDR2 reads FYNNEI. V gave up 5 bases and J gave up 6 bases, with 8 bases separating them. CDR3 sequence: CASSPTGQPQHF. CDR3 bases: TGTGCCAGCAGTCCCACGGGTCAGCCCCAGCATTTT.

This clone was seen a handful of times. The chain employs TRBV30 and TRBJ2-7, with TRBD2 as a possible D gene (6 bases). The germline CDR1 and CDR2 sequences are GTSNPN and SVGIG (reference sequence). V lost 4 bases, J lost 3 bases, and 19 bases lay in between. The CDR3 contains 15 residues. For the CDR3, the DNA is TGTGCCTGGAACACAATGGGACTGGGATACTACGAGCAGTACTTC. This translates into CAWNTMGLGYYEQYF.

In its sample, this clone was seen once. The V and J genes are TRBV7-8 and TRBJ2-2; D ambiguous. The V gene's germline CDR1 is SGHVS and CDR2 FQNEAQ. The CDR3 is 17 residues long. V was clipped by 1 base and J by 4 bases, with 16 bases between them. In DNA form, the CDR3 reads TGTGCCAGCAGCTTAGATCCTGGCCGTCGAAGCACCGGGGAGCTGTTTTTT. Translated: CASSLDPGRRSTGELFF.

The chain combines TRBV4-1 with TRBJ2-7, with 9 positions matching TRBD2. CDR3 length: 16 residues. Germline CDR1 MGHRA, CDR2 YSYEKL. V gave up 3 bases and J gave up 2 bases; unmatched junction bases: 8. This CDR3 is CASSHPRGGGAYEQYF. The CDR3 nucleotides read TGCGCCAGCAGCCACCCTAGGGGCGGGGGGGCCTACGAGCAGTACTTC.

This clone has only one observation. The chain uses TRBV12-5 and TRBJ1-4; maybe TRBD1 (5 bases). V was cut by 3 bases and J by 8 bases, with 16 bases left in between. The CDR3 has 15 residues. Germline CDR1 is LGHNT and CDR2 is FRNRAP. The CDR3 is CASGFTPDMQEKLFF. DNA of the CDR3: TGTGCTAGTGGTTTCACTCCGGACATGCAAGAAAAACTGTTTTTT.